In this sample, the clone carrying this T cell receptor beta chain turned up a few times. Its antigen is unidentified. Carried by the TCR beta cDNA libraries were unique molecular identifiers. TCRdb re-called the PCR reads through MiXCR, storing one row per CDR3 protein. Of approximately 690,000 distinct CDR3 sequences detected, about 60% appear once; the ten largest clones hold roughly 12%. This entry is derived from a study of post-analysis software for immune sequencing data. Broader study findings: Included in a set of about 5 TRBV segments more frequent in patients than controls were TRBV5-6, TRBV5-1 and TRBV20-1.

In germline, CDR1 is SGHVS, CDR2 FQNEAQ. The germline V and J ends were trimmed by 6 bases and 1 base, with 25 bases remaining between them. This CDR3 is built from 19 residues. The V and J genes are TRBV7-8 and TRBJ2-1; D remains unclear. The sequenced sample consisted of blood. This TCR derives from a girl under 10 years old with multiple sclerosis. The CDR3 coding sequence is TGTGCCAGCAGTCCCCCTCCCCTCGGCACCTCGCGGTCCTACAATGAGCAGTTCTTC. As protein: CASSPPPLGTSRSYNEQFF.